The following is a TCR beta chain sequence with its context. This sample was taken from a study of blood T cell repertoires in COVID-19. Study information: There were acute and convalescent COVID-19 samples, and they came from the United States, Italy and Spain. T cells, B-cell-depleted T cells, or PBMCs provided the cDNA or gDNA that served as material.

This table comes from immunoSEQ multiplex PCR, and its TCRdb copy is limited to in-frame clones, with some not included. The sample holds around 300,000 clones; 86% are singletons and the top ten take 2% to 2.5%. CDR3 length: 14 amino acids. V was clipped by 6 bases and J by 0 bases; unmatched bases: 5. Germline values: CDR1 SQVTM, CDR2 ANQGSEA. J is TRBJ1-5 and V is TRBV29-1; 7 nucleotides match TRBD1. The source material was peripheral blood. The receptor's source is a woman aged 25 to 39 who had recovered from COVID-19. Here the CDR3 DNA reads TGCAGCGTCATGGACAGGTATAGCAATCAGCCCCAGCATTTT. It yields the protein CSVMDRYSNQPQHF.